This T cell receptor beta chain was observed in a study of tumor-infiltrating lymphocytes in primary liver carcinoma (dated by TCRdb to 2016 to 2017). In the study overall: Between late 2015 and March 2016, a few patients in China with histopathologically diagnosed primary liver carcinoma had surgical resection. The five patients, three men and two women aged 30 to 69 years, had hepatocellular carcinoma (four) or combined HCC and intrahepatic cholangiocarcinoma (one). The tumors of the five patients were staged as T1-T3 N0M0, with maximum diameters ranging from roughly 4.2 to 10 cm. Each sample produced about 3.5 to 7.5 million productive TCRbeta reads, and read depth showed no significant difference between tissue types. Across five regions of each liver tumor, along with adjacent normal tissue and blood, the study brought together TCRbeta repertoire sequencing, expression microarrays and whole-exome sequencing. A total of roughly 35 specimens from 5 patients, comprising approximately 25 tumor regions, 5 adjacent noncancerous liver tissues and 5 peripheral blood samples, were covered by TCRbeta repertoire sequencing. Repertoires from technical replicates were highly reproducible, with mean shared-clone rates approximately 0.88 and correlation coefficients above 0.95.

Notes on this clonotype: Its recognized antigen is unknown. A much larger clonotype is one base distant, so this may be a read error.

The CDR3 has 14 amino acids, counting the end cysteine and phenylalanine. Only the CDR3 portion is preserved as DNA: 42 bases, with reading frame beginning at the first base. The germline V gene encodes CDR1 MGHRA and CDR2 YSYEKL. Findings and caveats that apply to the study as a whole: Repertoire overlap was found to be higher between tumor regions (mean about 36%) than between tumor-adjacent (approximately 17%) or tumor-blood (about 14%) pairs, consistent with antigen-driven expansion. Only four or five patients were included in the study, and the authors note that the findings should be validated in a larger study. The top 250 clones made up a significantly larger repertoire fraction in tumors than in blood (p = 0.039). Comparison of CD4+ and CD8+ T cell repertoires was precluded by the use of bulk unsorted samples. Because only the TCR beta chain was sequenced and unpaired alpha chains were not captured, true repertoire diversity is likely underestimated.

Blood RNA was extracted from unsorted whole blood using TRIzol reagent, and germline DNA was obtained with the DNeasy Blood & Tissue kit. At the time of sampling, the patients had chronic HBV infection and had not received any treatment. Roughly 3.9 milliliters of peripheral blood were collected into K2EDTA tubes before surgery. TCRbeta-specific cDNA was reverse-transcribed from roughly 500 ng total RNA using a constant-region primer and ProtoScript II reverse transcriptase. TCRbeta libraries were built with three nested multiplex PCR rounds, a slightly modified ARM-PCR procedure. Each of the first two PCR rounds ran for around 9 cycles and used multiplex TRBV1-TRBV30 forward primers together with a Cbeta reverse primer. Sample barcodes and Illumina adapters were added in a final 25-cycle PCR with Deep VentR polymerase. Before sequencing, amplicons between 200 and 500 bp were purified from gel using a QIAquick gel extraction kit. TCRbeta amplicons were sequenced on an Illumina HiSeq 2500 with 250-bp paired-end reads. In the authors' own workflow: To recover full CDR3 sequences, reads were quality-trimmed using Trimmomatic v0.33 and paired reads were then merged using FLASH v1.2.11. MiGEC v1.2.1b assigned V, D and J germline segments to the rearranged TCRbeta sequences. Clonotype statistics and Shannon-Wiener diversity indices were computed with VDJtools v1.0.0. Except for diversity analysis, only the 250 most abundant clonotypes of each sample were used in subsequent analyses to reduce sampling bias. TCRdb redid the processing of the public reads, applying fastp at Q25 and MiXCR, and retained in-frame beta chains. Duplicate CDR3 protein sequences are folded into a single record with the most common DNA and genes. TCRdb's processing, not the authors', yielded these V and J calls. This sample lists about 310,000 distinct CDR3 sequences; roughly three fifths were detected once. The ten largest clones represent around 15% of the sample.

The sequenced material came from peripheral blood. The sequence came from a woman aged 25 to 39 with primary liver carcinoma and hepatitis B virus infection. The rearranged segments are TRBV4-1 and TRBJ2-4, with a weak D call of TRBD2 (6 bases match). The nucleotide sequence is TGTGCCAGCAGCCAAGATTCACTAGCCTGCATTCAGTACTTC. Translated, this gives CASSQDSLACIQYF.